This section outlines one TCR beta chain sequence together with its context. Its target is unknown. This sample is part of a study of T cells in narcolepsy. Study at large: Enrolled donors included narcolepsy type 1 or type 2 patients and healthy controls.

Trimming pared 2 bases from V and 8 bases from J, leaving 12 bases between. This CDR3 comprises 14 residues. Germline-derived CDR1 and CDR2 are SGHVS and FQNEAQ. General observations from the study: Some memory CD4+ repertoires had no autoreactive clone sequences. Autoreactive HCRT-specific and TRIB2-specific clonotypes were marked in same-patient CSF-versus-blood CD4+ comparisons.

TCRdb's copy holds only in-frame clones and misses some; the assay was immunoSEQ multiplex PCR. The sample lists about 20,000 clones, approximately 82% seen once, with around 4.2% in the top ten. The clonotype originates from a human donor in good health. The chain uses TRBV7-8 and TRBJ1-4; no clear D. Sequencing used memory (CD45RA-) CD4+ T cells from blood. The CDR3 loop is CASSLLPLGEKLFF. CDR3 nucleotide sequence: TGTGCCAGCAGCTTATTGCCCCTAGGGGAAAAACTGTTTTTT.